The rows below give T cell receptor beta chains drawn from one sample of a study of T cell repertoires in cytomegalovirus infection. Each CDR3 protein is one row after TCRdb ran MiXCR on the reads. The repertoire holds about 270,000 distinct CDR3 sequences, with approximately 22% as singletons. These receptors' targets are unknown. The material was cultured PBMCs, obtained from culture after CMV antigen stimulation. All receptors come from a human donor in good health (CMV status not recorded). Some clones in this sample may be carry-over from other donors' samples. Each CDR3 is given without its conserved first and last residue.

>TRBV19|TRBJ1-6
ASRGLTNSPLH
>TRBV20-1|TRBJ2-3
SARLGQVADTQY
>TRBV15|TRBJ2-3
ATSRGKRAGADTQY
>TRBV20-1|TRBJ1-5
SALRGNQPQH
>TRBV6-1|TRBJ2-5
ASRDGGARGETQY
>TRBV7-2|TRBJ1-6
ASKTGGGYNSPLH
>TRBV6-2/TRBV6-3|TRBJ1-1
ASSYRANTEAF
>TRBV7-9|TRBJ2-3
ASSPRTSDTDTQY
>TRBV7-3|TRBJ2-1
ASSLSGTAAYNEQF
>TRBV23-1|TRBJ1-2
ASTYDRGYGYT
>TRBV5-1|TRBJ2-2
ASSMSAPNTGELF
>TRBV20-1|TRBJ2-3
SARPLVVAGSTDTQY
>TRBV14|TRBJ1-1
ASSQGPNTEAS
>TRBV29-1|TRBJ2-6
SVSSLAGANVLT
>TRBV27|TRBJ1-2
ASSPRGMQGGYT
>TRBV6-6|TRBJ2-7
ASSYSIGGRNEQY
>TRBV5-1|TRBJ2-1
ASSTGGLAGVYNEQF
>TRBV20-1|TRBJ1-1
SAKDRAGVRITEAF
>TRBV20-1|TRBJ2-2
GGPSRTGELF
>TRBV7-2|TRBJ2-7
ASSPGLYEQY
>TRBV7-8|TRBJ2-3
ASSYYLGADTQY
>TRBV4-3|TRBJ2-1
ASSPGTNFYNEQF
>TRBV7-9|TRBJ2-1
ASSSPTSKNEQF
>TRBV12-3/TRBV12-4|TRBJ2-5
ASSLATGPQETQY
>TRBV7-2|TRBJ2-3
ASSSPLGTQY
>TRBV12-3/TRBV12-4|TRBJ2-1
ASVSGGGGTSSYNEQF
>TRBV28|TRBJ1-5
ASSLTPRVQPQH
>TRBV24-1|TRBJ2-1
ATRETGNGDYYNEQF